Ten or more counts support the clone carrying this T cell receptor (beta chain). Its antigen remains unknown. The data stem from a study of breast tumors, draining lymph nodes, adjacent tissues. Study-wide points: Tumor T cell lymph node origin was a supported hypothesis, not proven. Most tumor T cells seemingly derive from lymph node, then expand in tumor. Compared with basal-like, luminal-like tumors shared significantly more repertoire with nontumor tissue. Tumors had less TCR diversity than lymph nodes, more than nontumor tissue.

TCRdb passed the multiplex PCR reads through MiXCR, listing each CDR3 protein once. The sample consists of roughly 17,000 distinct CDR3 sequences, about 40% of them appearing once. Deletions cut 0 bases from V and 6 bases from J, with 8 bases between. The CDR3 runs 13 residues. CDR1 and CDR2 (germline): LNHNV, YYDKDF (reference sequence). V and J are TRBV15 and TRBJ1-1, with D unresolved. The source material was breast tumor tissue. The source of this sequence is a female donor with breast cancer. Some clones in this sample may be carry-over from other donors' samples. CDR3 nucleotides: TGTGCCACCAGCAGAGAATTTTTGGCTGAAGCTTTCTTT. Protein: CATSREFLAEAFF.